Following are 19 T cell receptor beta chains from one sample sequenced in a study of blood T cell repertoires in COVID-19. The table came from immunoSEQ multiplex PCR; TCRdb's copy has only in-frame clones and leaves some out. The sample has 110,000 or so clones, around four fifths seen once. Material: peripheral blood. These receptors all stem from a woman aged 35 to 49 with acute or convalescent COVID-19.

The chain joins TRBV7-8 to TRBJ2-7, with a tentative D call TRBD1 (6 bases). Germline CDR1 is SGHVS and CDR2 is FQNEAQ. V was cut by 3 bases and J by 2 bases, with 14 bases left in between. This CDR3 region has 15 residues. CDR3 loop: CASSFRVQGAYEQYF. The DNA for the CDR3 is TGTGCCAGCAGCTTTCGGGTACAGGGAGCCTACGAGCAGTACTTC.

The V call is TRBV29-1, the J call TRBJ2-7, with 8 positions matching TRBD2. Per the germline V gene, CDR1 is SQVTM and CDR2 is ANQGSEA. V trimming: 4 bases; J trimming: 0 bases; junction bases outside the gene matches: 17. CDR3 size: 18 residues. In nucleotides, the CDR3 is TGCAGCGTTGTCTTATTCGGGGGGGCGAGCAGGGACTCCTACGAGCAGTACTTC. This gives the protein CSVVLFGGASRDSYEQYF.

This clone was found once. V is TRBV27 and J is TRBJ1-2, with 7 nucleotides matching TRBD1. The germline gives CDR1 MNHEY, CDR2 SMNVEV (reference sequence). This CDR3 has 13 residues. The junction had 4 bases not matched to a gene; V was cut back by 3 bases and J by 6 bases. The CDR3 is CASSFLGGHGYTF. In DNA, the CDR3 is TGTGCCAGCAGTTTCTTAGGGGGCCATGGCTACACCTTC.

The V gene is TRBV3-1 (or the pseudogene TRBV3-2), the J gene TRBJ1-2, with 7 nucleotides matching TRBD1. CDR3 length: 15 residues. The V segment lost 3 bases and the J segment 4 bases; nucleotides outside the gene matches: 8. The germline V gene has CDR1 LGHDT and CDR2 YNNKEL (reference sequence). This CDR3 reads CASSHDRARGYGYTF. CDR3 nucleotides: TGTGCCAGCAGCCACGACAGGGCGCGGGGCTATGGCTACACCTTC.

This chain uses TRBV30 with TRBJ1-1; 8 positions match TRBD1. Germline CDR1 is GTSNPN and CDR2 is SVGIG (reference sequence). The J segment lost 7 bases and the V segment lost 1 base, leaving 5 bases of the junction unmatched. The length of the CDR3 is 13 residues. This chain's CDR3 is CAWSETTGVEAFF. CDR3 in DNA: TGTGCCTGGAGTGAAACGACAGGGGTTGAAGCTTTCTTT.

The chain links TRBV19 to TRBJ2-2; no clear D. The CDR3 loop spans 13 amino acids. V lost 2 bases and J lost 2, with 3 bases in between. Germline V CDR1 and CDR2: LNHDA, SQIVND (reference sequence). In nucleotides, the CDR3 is TGTGCCAGTAGTATAACAAACACCGGGGAGCTGTTTTTT. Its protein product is CASSITNTGELFF.

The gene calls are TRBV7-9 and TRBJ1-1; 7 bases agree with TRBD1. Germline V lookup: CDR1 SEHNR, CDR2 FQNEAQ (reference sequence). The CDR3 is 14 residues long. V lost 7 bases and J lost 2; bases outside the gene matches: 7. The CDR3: CASTPRQGNTEAFF. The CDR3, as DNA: TGTGCCAGCACCCCCCGACAGGGCAACACTGAAGCTTTCTTT. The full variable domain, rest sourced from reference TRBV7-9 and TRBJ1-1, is DTGVSQNPRHKITKRGQNVTFRCDPISEHNRLYWYRQTLGQGPEFLTYFQNEAQLEKSRLLSDRFSAERPKGSFSTLEIQRTEQGDSAMYLCASTPRQGNTEAFFGQGTRLTVV.

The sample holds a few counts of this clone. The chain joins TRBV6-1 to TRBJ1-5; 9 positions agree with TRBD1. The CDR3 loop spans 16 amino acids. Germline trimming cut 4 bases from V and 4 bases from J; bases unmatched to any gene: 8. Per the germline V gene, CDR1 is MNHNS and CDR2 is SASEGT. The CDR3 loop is CASSGPGTGFNQPQHF. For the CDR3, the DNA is TGTGCCAGCAGTGGTCCCGGGACAGGGTTTAATCAGCCCCAGCATTTT.

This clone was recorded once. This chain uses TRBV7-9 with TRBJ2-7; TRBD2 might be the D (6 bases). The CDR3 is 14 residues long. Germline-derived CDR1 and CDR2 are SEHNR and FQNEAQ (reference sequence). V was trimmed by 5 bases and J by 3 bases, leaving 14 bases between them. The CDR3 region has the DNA TGTGCCAGCAGCCCCTCGGGACTCAACTACGAGCAGTACTTC. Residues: CASSPSGLNYEQYF.

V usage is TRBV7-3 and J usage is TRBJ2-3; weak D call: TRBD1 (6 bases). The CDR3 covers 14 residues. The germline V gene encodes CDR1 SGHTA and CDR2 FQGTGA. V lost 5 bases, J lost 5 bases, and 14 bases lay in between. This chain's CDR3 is CASSQGRGLDTQYF. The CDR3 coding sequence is TGTGCCAGCAGCCAAGGAAGGGGGTTAGATACGCAGTATTTT.

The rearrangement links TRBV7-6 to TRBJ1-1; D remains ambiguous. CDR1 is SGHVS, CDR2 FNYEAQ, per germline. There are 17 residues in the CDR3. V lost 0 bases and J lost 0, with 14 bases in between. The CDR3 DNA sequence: TGTGCCAGCAGCTTAGCCCCCTTGGCTGTTTTGAACACTGAAGCTTTCTTT. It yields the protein CASSLAPLAVLNTEAFF.

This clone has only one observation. The CDR3 nucleotides read TGTGCCAGCAGCTTCGGGGGGGCACCCTACAATGAGCAGTTCTTC. As protein: CASSFGGAPYNEQFF. This rearrangement joins TRBV7-8 to TRBJ2-1, with TRBD2 matching over 8 bases. V trimming: 3 bases; J trimming: 2 bases; junction bases outside the gene matches: 3. Germline-derived CDR1 and CDR2 are SGHVS and FQNEAQ. The CDR3 is made up of 15 amino acids.

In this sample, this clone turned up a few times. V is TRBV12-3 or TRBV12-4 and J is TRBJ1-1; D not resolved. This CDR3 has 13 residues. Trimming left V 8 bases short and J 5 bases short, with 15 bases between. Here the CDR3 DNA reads TGTGCCAGCGGCCGAACCACGGGGACTGAAGCTTTCTTT. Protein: CASGRTTGTEAFF.

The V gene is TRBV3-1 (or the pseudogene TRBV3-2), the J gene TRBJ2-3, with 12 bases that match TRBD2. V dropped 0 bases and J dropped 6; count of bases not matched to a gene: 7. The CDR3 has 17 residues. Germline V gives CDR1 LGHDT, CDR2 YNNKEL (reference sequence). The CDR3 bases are TGTGCCAGCAGCCAAGATTTCCTAGCGGGGGGGATGGATACGCAGTATTTT. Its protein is CASSQDFLAGGMDTQYF.

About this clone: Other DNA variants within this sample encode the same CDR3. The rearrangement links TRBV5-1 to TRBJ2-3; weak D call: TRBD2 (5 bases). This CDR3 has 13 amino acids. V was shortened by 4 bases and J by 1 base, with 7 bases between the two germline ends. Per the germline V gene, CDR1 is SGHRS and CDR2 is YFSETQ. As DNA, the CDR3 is TGCGCCAGCAGCAACGGGGGCACAGATACGCAGTATTTT. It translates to CASSNGGTDTQYF.

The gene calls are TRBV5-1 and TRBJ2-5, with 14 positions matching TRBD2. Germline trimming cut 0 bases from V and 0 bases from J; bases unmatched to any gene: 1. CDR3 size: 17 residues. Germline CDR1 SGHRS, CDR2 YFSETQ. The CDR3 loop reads CASSLGTSGGYQETQYF. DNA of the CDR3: TGCGCCAGCAGCTTGGGGACTAGCGGGGGGTACCAAGAGACCCAGTACTTC.

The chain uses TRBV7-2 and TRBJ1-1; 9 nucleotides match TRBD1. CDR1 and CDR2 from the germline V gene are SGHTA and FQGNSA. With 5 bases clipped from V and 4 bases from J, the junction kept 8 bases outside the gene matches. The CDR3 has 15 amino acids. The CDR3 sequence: CASSKDRGSSTEAFF. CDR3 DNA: TGTGCCAGCAGCAAAGACAGGGGGTCTTCCACTGAAGCTTTCTTT.

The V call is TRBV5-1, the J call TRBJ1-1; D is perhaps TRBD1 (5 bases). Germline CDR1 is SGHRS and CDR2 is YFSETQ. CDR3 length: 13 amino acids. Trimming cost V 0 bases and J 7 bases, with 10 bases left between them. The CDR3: CASSLEMGLEAFF. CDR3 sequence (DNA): TGCGCCAGCAGCTTGGAGATGGGGCTTGAAGCTTTCTTT.

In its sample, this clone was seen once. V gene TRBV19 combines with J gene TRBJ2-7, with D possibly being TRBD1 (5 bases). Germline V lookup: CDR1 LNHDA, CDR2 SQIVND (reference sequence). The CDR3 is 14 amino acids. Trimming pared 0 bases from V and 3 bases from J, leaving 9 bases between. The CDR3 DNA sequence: TGTGCCAGTAGTATAGAAGCAGGGTTCTACGAGCAGTACTTC. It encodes CASSIEAGFYEQYF.